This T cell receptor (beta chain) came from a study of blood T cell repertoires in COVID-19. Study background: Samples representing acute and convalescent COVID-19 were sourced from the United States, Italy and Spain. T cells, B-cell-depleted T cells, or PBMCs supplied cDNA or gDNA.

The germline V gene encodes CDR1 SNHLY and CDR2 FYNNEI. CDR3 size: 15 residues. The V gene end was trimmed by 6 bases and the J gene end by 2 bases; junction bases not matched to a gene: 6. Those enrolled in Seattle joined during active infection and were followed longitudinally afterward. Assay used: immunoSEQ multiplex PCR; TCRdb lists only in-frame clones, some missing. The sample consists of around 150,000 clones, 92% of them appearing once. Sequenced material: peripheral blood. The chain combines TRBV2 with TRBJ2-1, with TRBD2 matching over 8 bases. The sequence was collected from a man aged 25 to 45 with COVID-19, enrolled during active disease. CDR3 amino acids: CASSLLSGAYNEQFF. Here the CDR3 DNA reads TGTGCCAGCAGCCTCCTTAGCGGGGCCTACAATGAGCAGTTCTTC.